The source of this TCR beta chain is a study of T cells in Graves' hyperthyroidism and ophthalmopathy. This clonotype was seen a single time. Around 10 ml fresh peripheral blood yielded the PBMCs. Regions amplified from RNA transcripts were the TCR beta CDR3 regions. First-round RT-PCR targeting the TCR CDR3 was performed with the HTBI primer set. TCRdb ran MiXCR on the multiplex PCR reads and lists one entry per CDR3 protein. This table has approximately 100,000 distinct CDR3 sequences, 47% appearing once. The V end was cut by 5 bases, the J end by 8 bases, with 19 bases between. The CDR3 sequence is 15 residues long. The germline gives CDR1 SGHTA, CDR2 FQGNSA.

The sample was blood. This rearrangement joins TRBV7-2 to TRBJ2-1; a possible D gene is TRBD2 (6 bases). This receptor was obtained from a man aged 40-50 years with Graves' hyperthyroidism. The CDR3 coding sequence is TGTGCCAGCAGCCTACCGACTAGTGGTTTCTATGAGCAGTTCTTC. Encoded protein: CASSLPTSGFYEQFF.